The clone carrying this TCR beta chain was seen many times. This CDR3 is 14 amino acids long. Between the trimmed V and J ends, which lost 1 base and 0 bases, there was a span of 5 bases. The V gene's germline CDR1 is SEHNR and CDR2 FQNEAQ (reference sequence). The data were obtained in a study of T-cell memory formation after mild COVID-19. TCRdb re-called the 5' RACE reads through MiXCR, storing one row per CDR3 protein. Of over 12,000 distinct CDR3 sequences listed, roughly 19% are singletons. This sequence was found in an adult woman who had mild COVID-19 (a few samples of this study predate the infection). Cell type and time point are not known. This sequence joins TRBV7-9 and TRBJ2-3; D unresolved. The sequenced sample was PBMCs or a T cell subset sorted from them (not recorded which). The CDR3 DNA follows: TGTGCCAGCAGCTTAGACAGCAGCACAGATACGCAGTATTTT. It encodes CASSLDSSTDTQYF.